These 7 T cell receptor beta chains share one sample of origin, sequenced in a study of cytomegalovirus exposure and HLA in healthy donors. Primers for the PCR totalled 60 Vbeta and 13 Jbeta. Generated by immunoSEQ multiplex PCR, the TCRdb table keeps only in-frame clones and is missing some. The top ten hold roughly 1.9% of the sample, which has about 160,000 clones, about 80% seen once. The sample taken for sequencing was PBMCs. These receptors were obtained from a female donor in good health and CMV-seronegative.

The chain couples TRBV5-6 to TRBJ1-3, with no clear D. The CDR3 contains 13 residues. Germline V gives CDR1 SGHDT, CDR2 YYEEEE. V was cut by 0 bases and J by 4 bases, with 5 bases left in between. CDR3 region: CASSLGGGNTIYF. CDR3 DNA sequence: TGTGCCAGCAGCTTGGGAGGGGGAAACACCATATATTTT.

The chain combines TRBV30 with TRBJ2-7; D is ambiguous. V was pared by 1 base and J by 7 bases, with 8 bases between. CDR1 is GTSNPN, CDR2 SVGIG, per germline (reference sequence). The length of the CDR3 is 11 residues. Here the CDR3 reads CAWSAYGEQYF. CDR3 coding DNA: TGTGCCTGGAGTGCCTACGGGGAGCAGTACTTC.

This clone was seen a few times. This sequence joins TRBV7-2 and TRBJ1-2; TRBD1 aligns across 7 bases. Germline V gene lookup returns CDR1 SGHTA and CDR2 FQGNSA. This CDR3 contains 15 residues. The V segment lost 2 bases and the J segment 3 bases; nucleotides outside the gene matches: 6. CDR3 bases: TGTGCCAGCAGCTTAAGAGGGGGCGCGGACTATGGCTACACCTTC. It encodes CASSLRGGADYGYTF. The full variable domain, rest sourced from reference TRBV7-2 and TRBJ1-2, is GAGVSQSPSNKVTEKGKDVELRCDPISGHTALYWYRQSLGQGLEFLIYFQGNSAPDKSGLPSDRFSAERTGGSVSTLTIQRTQQEDSAVYLCASSLRGGADYGYTFGSGTRLTVV.

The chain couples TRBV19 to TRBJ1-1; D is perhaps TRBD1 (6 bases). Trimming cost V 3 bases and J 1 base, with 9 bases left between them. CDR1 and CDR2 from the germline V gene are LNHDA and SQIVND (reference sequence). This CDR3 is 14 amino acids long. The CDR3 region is CASSIRGGNTEAFF. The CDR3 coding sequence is TGTGCCAGTAGTATCAGGGGTGGGAACACTGAAGCTTTCTTT.

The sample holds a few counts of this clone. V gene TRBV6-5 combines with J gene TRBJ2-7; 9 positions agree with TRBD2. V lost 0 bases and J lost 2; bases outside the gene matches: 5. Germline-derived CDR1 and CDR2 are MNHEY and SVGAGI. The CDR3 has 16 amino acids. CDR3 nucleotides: TGTGCCAGCAGTTACTCGGCGGGAGGGAGCACCTACGAGCAGTACTTC. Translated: CASSYSAGGSTYEQYF.

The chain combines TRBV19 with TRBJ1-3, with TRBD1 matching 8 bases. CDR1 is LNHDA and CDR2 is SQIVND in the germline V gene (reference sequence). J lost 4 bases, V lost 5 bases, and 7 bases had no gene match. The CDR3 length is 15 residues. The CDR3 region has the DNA TGTGCCAGTAGTGTTGATCGGACAGGGGGAAACACCATATATTTT. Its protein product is CASSVDRTGGNTIYF.

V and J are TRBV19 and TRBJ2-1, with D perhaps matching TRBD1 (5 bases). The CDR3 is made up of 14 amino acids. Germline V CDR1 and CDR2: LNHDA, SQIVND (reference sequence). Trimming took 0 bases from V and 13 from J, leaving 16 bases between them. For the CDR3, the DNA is TGTGCCAGTAGTATAGATCTAGGGCAGGGCAGACAGTTCTTC. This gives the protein CASSIDLGQGRQFF.